Listed below are T cell receptor beta chains from one sample, sequenced in a study of CD8 T cells in Susac syndrome. TCRdb ran MiXCR on the immunoSEQ multiplex PCR reads and lists one entry per CDR3 protein. The sample records 140,000 to 150,000 distinct CDR3 sequences, around 95% being singletons. The source material was CD4+ T cells from PBMCs. The receptors stem from a human donor with Susac syndrome. Each CDR3 is given with its conserved first and last residue. D genes are given only for firm matches. Clone size is stated in some rows and not others, as once, few, many or a class when expanded.

V,J,D,length,size,DNA,CDR3
TRBV11-2,TRBJ2-5,-,11,-,TGTGCCAGCAGCTCCACGGGGGACCAGTACTTC,CASSSTGDQYF
TRBV6-2/TRBV6-3,TRBJ2-1,TRBD2,13,once,TGTGCCAGCAGGCCTAGCGGGGACAATGAGCAGTTCTTC,CASRPSGDNEQFF
TRBV14,TRBJ2-1,-,12,-,TGTGCCAGCAGCCAAGTTCGCTATGAGCAGTTCTTC,CASSQVRYEQFF
TRBV4-1,TRBJ2-3,-,14,-,TGCGCCAGCAGCCTCACCTCAAGCACAGATACGCAGTATTTT,CASSLTSSTDTQYF
TRBV12-3/TRBV12-4,TRBJ1-5,-,15,-,TGTGCCAGCAGACCAGGGGATGCGAGCAATCAGCCCCAGCATTTT,CASRPGDASNQPQHF
TRBV15,TRBJ2-6,TRBD1,19,-,TGTGCCACCAGCAGAGCACAGGGGGCAAGTGGATCTGGGGCCAACGTCCTGACTTTC,CATSRAQGASGSGANVLTF
TRBV20-1,TRBJ2-2,-,14,-,TGCAGTGCGCGAAGCCTCCTGGTCACCGGGGAGCTGTTTTTT,CSARSLLVTGELFF
TRBV6-6,TRBJ1-5,-,15,-,TGTGCCAGCAGTTACTCGGAGGTGGGGGGTCAGCCCCAGCATTTT,CASSYSEVGGQPQHF
TRBV5-1,TRBJ2-5,-,15,-,TGCGCCAGCAGCTTGGACGGGATGGGGGGAGAGACCCAGTACTTC,CASSLDGMGGETQYF
TRBV15,TRBJ2-1,-,15,-,TGTGCCACCAGCCTAACTCTTCGGATGGGCAATGAGCAGTTCTTC,CATSLTLRMGNEQFF
TRBV5-6,TRBJ1-5,-,14,-,TGTGCCAGCACCCTGGGGAGTAGCAATCAGCCCCAGCATTTT,CASTLGSSNQPQHF
TRBV28,TRBJ1-6,TRBD1,15,-,TGTGCCAGCAGCTTACCGGGACAGGGTAATTCACCCCTCCACTTT,CASSLPGQGNSPLHF
TRBV15,TRBJ2-1,TRBD2,15,-,TGTGCCACCAGCAGAGATTACGGGGCGGGGGATGAGCAGTTCTTC,CATSRDYGAGDEQFF
TRBV11-2,TRBJ2-7,-,15,-,TGTGCCAGCAGCTTAGAGGGGTCGAGCTCCTACGAGCAGTACTTC,CASSLEGSSSYEQYF
TRBV6-5,TRBJ1-2,-,16,-,TGTGCCAGCAGTTACCGTAGGACGGAAGGGAGCTATGGCTACACCTTC,CASSYRRTEGSYGYTF
TRBV20-1,TRBJ2-3,-,13,-,TGCAGTGCTAGATCCCCGGGGAGGGATACGCAGTATTTT,CSARSPGRDTQYF
TRBV6-4,TRBJ2-7,-,14,-,TGTGCCAGCAGTTTACTCGACAGGAGCTACGAGCAGTACTTC,CASSLLDRSYEQYF
TRBV6-5,TRBJ2-7,-,15,-,TGTGCCAGCAGACCCGGGCCGGTGAGCTCCTACGAGCAGTACTTC,CASRPGPVSSYEQYF
TRBV7-9,TRBJ2-3,-,13,-,TGTGCCAGCAGGGGGGGGCAGGGAGATACGCAGTATTTT,CASRGGQGDTQYF
TRBV29-1,TRBJ2-1,-,17,-,TGCAGCGTTGAAAGTCAACAGGGCGCCTTCCTTTACAATGAGCAGTTCTTC,CSVESQQGAFLYNEQFF
TRBV27,TRBJ1-2,-,15,-,TGTGCCAGCAGTTTATCGGGAGTCTCGGGCTATGGCTACACCTTC,CASSLSGVSGYGYTF
TRBV7-2,TRBJ2-1,TRBD2,17,-,TGTGCCAGCAGCCGTCAACTAGCGGTAGTAACCTACAATGAGCAGTTCTTC,CASSRQLAVVTYNEQFF
TRBV3-1,TRBJ2-5,-,13,once,TGTGCCAGCAGCCAAGGGGACGTGGAGACCCAGTACTTC,CASSQGDVETQYF
TRBV4-2,TRBJ2-2,-,15,-,TGTGCCAGCAACACGGCTAGCTTGAACACCGGGGAGCTGTTTTTT,CASNTASLNTGELFF
TRBV14,TRBJ1-1,-,16,-,TGTGCCAGCAGCCGACAGGTGGGGTGGGGGGTCACTGAAGCTTTCTTT,CASSRQVGWGVTEAFF
TRBV5-6,TRBJ2-1,TRBD2,14,-,TGTGCCAGCAGGCCCACGGGGGGGTTCAATGAGCAGTTCTTC,CASRPTGGFNEQFF
TRBV18,TRBJ1-5,-,16,-,TGTGCCAGCTCGCCGCTACAGGTGAGGGACAATCAGCCCCAGCATTTT,CASSPLQVRDNQPQHF
TRBV9,TRBJ1-2,TRBD1,14,-,TGTGCCAGCAGGACCCCAGGGGGCCCTGTTGGCTACACCTTC,CASRTPGGPVGYTF
TRBV28,TRBJ1-5,TRBD1,15,-,TGTGCCAGCAGCCGGACAGGGGTAGCAAATCAGCCCCAGCATTTT,CASSRTGVANQPQHF
TRBV3-1,TRBJ2-5,-,13,few,TGTGCCAGCAGCCGCGACAGGTGGAAGACCCAGTACTTC,CASSRDRWKTQYF
TRBV2,TRBJ2-3,-,15,-,TGTGCCAGCAGCCCAGCCCGGACTGCGACAGATACGCAGTATTTT,CASSPARTATDTQYF
TRBV5-6,TRBJ1-1,TRBD1,13,-,TGTGCCAGCAGCTTGAGGGGGCTGAAGGAGGCTTTCTTT,CASSLRGLKEAFF
TRBV7-9,TRBJ2-2,-,14,-,TGTGCCAGCAGCTTATACACCGGCACCGGGGAGCTGTTTTTT,CASSLYTGTGELFF
TRBV5-1,TRBJ2-3,-,14,-,TGCGCCAGCAGTGGCCAAGGGTGGTTGGATACGCAGTATTTT,CASSGQGWLDTQYF
TRBV13,TRBJ2-2,-,15,-,TGTGCCAGCAGTCCTCAGGGGAGATACACCGGGGAGCTGTTTTTT,CASSPQGRYTGELFF
TRBV6-5,TRBJ2-1,-,15,few,TGTGCCAGCAGTTACTCGGTTGGGACGGGTGCTGAGCAGTTCTTC,CASSYSVGTGAEQFF
TRBV29-1,TRBJ2-1,-,10,-,TGCAGCGGAGTCGACAATGAGCAGTTCTTC,CSGVDNEQFF
TRBV21-1,TRBJ2-1,-,16,-,TGTGCCAGCAGCAAAGGGGGGAGGGGAACCTACAATGAGCAGTTCTTC,CASSKGGRGTYNEQFF
TRBV20-1,TRBJ1-2,-,14,-,TGCAGTGCTAGTTCCGGGACACGCATTAATGGCTACACCTTC,CSASSGTRINGYTF
TRBV20-1,TRBJ2-1,-,14,-,TGCAGTGCTAGGAGGGTGTGGAGCCCGAATGAGCAGTTCTTC,CSARRVWSPNEQFF
TRBV20-1,TRBJ2-5,-,12,-,TGCAGTGCTTCTAGCGCACAAGAGACCCAGTACTTC,CSASSAQETQYF
TRBV9,TRBJ1-5,TRBD1,14,-,TGTGCCAGCAGCACCGGGACAGTAAATCAGCCCCAGCATTTT,CASSTGTVNQPQHF
TRBV12-3/TRBV12-4,TRBJ1-5,-,13,-,TGTGCCAGCAGTCGGACAGCGAATCAGCCCCAGCATTTT,CASSRTANQPQHF
TRBV14,TRBJ2-2,-,15,-,TGTGCCAGCAGCCGGGAAAGGGTTGGTGCCGGGGAGCTGTTTTTT,CASSRERVGAGELFF
TRBV20-1,TRBJ2-7,-,12,-,TGCAGTGCTAGCATCAGGTTCTACGAGCAGTACTTC,CSASIRFYEQYF
TRBV29-1,TRBJ2-1,TRBD2,15,once,TGCAGCGTTGGGGCTAGCGGGAGTGGGCTGGATGAGCAGTTCTTC,CSVGASGSGLDEQFF
TRBV7-6,TRBJ2-1,-,12,few,TGTGCCAGCAGCTTACGAGACAATGAGCAGTTCTTC,CASSLRDNEQFF
TRBV11-2,TRBJ2-3,-,14,-,TGTGCCAGCAGCAAACGACCGGGCACAGATACGCAGTATTTT,CASSKRPGTDTQYF
TRBV12-3/TRBV12-4,TRBJ2-4,-,11,-,TGTGCCAGCTCGACGGGAAACATTCAGTACTTC,CASSTGNIQYF
TRBV19,TRBJ2-5,-,12,-,TGTGCCACCAGACAGGTGGGGGAGACCCAGTACTTC,CATRQVGETQYF